The present TCR beta chain was sequenced within a study of human T cells and chemical hapten exposure (dated by TCRdb to about 2021). In the study overall: For sensitization, 2% DPC in acetone was applied to a 2 cm by 2 cm area of upper inner arm skin. Most of the patients in the cohort were female, and the cohort covered alopecia areata with under or over 50% scalp involvement, alopecia totalis and alopecia universalis. For TCR sequencing, blood came from 25 to 35 alopecia patients at anywhere from one to four time points (pre-sensitization, 2, 6 and 24 weeks). Blood samples were taken from patients before sensitization (week 0) and at 2, 6 and about 24 weeks after DPC sensitization. This study followed changes in the peripheral blood TCR repertoire in vivo during primary and secondary sensitization of alopecia patients to the hapten diphenylcyclopropenone (DPC). Patch tests used Finn chambers with 0.01% DPC on the upper back, scored after 6 days by International Contact Dermatitis Research Group standards. Libraries were pooled for sequencing, and per-sample TCR yields varied mainly because of small differences in library volumes within the pool. Throughout the roughly 24-week study period, patients were also given weekly therapeutic DPC doses on the scalp. The paper's findings and limits, for the study overall: All patients had alopecia, a presumed autoimmune disease, so their immune response might differ from that of healthy individuals. DPC sensitization did not change how many TCRs were above 1 in 1000 frequency, and no evidence was found of alterations in global repertoire structure. Compared with pre-sensitization or healthy control sets, expanded TCRs formed significantly more large CDR3 similarity clusters, which is consistent with antigen-driven responses. After repeated subsampling, changes were observed in the strength of the expansion versus patch-test correlation and in the threshold at which the correlation became significant. The number of PT1 expanded TCRs positively correlated with patch test score, significant at thresholds 8, 16 and 32 but not 4.

The label giving this sample's time point can be read as: pre-sensitization, week 0. The treatment or condition label for this specimen denotes: therapeutic diphenylcyclopropenone sensitization with weekly scalp DPC. At each patch-test visit, blood was drawn before the patch test was applied. Eligible patients were aged 18 to 70, diagnosed with alopecia, deemed suitable for DPC therapy, and excluded if pregnant. Total RNA was extracted from unfractionated whole blood collected in Tempus Blood RNA tubes. As encoded in the germline V gene, CDR1 is LGHNA while CDR2 is YSLEER. V sheds 4 bases and J sheds 5 bases, leaving 14 bases between their ends. The CDR3 covers 14 residues, taking in both the cysteine and the phenylalanine. CDR3 DNA is the only sequence kept; it has 42 bases, read in frame from the first base. This clonotype was observed a handful of times. What this receptor recognizes is not known. Within one base of it there is no much larger clone, and no base qualities were kept.

The library came from RACE. The instrument was a NextSeq 500. During library preparation, unique molecular identifiers were attached to individual cDNA molecules so that TCRs could be counted in a quantitative, reproducible way. Both TCR alpha and TCR beta chains were sequenced from each blood RNA sample. In the authors' own workflow: A median of around 100,000 TCRs per sample was observed, with a range of 23,224 to 690,600. The Decombinator software suite was used to annotate the V, J and CDR3 of the TCR reads. To make PS versus PT1 abundance plots, every sample was subsampled to the same number of TCRs (28,000). Expanded TCRs were defined as absent before sensitization and observed at least eight times at the 2-week time point. TCRdb's own reprocessing of the public reads used fastp at Q25 and MiXCR and kept productive beta chains. Duplicate CDR3 protein sequences are folded into a single record with the most common DNA and genes. What appears here as the V and J calls and clone size reflects TCRdb's work, not the paper's. The sample table lists more than 80,000 distinct CDR3 sequences, 9% to 15% of them with a count of one. The ten largest clones capture more than 1.5% of the sample.

The sequence was collected from a woman in her 50s with alopecia areata. Some clones in this sample may be carry-over from other donors' samples. The sequence joins TRBV4-3 to TRBJ1-1; the D gene is perhaps TRBD1, on 6 matching bases. Specimen: whole blood, collected in connection with sensitization to the hapten diphenylcyclopropenone (DPC). The CDR3 region has the sequence CASSLVTGATEAFF. DNA sequence: TGCGCCAGCAGCCTAGTAACGGGGGCAACTGAAGCTTTCTTT.